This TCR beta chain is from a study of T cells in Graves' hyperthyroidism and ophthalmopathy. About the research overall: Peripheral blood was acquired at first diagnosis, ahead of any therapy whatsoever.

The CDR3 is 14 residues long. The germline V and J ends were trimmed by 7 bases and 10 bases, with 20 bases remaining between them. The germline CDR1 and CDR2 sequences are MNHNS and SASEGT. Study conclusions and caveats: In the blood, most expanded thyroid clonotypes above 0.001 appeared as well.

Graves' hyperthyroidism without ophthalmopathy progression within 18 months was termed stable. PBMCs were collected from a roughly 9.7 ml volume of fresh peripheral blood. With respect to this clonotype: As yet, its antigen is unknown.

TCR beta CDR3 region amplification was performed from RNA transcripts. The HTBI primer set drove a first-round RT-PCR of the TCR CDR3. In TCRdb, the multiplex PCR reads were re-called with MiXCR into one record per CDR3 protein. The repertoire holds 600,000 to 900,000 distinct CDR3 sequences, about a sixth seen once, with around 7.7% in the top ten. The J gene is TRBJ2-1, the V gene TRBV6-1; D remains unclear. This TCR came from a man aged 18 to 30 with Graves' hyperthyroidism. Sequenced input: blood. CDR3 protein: CASTIGSIAGEQFF. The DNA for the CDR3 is TGTGCCAGCACCATAGGGTCAATAGCAGGAGAGCAGTTCTTC.